The 30 T cell receptor beta chains below all came from one sample that was sequenced in a study of T-cell memory formation after mild COVID-19. TCRdb ran MiXCR on the 5' RACE reads and lists one entry per CDR3 protein. This sample has about 190,000 distinct CDR3 sequences; about a fifth occur once, and the top ten carry roughly 23%. The sample consisted of PBMCs or a T cell subset sorted from them (not recorded which). The receptor set was obtained from an adult woman who had mild COVID-19 (a few samples of this study predate the infection). Cell type and time point are not known.

The V and J genes are TRBV29-1 and TRBJ2-2, with D hard to call. The V gene's germline CDR1 is SQVTM and CDR2 ANQGSEA. V was clipped by 2 bases and J by 6 bases, with 7 bases between them. There are 12 residues in the CDR3. Here the CDR3 reads CSVERRPGELFF. The CDR3 DNA reads TGCAGCGTTGAACGGAGACCCGGGGAGCTGTTTTTT.

The gene calls are TRBV9 and TRBJ2-1; 8 positions match TRBD2. CDR3 length: 15 amino acids. In germline, CDR1 is SGDLS, CDR2 YYNGEE. V shed 3 bases, J shed 5 bases, and the junction held 7 bases outside the gene matches. CDR3 in amino acids: CASSDTGGGNNEQFF. CDR3 nucleotides: TGTGCCAGCAGCGATACGGGAGGGGGGAACAATGAGCAGTTCTTC.

This clonotype was recorded a few times. The chain is built from TRBV12-3 or TRBV12-4 and TRBJ2-2; 9 bases agree with TRBD1. J lost 6 bases, V lost 8 bases, and 13 bases had no gene match. This CDR3 region has 16 residues. As DNA, the CDR3 is TGTGCCAGCGTTCCGAGTTGGGACAGGGAGGCCGGGGAGCTGTTTTTT. Translation: CASVPSWDREAGELFF.

In this sample, this clonotype turned up a few times. The rearrangement joins TRBV7-2 to TRBJ2-1, with TRBD2 identical over 9 bases. CDR3 length: 16 residues. V was pared by 1 base and J by 4 bases, with 5 bases of the junction left unmatched. CDR1 and CDR2 (germline): SGHTA, FQGNSA. CDR3 bases: TGTGCCAGCAGCTTAGAGGCTAGCGGGGTTTACAATGAGCAGTTCTTC. This encodes CASSLEASGVYNEQFF.

This clonotype was seen more than once but under ten times. This sequence joins TRBV6-2 or TRBV6-3 and TRBJ2-1, with 11 bases that match TRBD2. V was clipped by 2 bases and J by 4 bases; unmatched bases: 7. This CDR3 spans 17 amino acids. Germline lookup yields CDR1 MNHEY and CDR2 SVGEGT. CDR3 nucleotides: TGTGCCAGCAGTTACAGCTTTCTAGCGGGGGGTTACAATGAGCAGTTCTTC. This sequence encodes CASSYSFLAGGYNEQFF.

In this sample, this clonotype turned up many times. This rearrangement joins TRBV7-9 to TRBJ2-7, with D perhaps matching TRBD2 (5 bases). Germline V lookup: CDR1 SEHNR, CDR2 FQNEAQ (reference sequence). Trimming shortened V by 6 bases and J by 3 bases, and 15 bases separated the two germline ends. This CDR3 is 14 amino acids long. In DNA, the CDR3 is TGTGCCAGCAGTTGGACCGGCCGGGACTACGAGCAGTACTTC. Amino acid sequence: CASSWTGRDYEQYF.

This clonotype was observed at least ten times. A read error may account for a junction end that differs from germline. The rearrangement links TRBV5-1 to TRBJ2-7; D is ambiguous. The CDR3 runs to 11 residues. Germline V CDR1 and CDR2: SGHRS, YFSETQ. The CDR3 loop reads CASSSSYEQYF. The CDR3 nucleotides read TGTGCCAGCAGCTCCTCCTACGAGCAGTACTTC.

V is TRBV12-3 or TRBV12-4 and J is TRBJ1-2; a possible D gene is TRBD1 (5 bases). V lost 3 bases and J lost 7, with 18 bases in between. The CDR3 totals 15 residues. The CDR3 nucleotides are TGTGCCAGCAGTTTGGGTCGCAGGGCGCAAAGTGGCTACACCTTC. Protein: CASSLGRRAQSGYTF.

This clonotype showed up just a few times. This chain connects TRBV4-1 to TRBJ2-2; D ambiguous. Trimming removed 8 bases from V and 6 bases from J, with 10 bases in between. The CDR3 has 12 residues. Germline V lookup: CDR1 MGHRA, CDR2 YSYEKL. The CDR3 bases are TGCGCCAGCTACTCAGGAGCCGGGGAGCTGTTTTTT. The encoded protein is CASYSGAGELFF.

There are a few counts of this clonotype. This chain connects TRBV2 to TRBJ1-2; the D is unclear. Per the germline V gene, CDR1 is SNHLY and CDR2 is FYNNEI. The germline V and J ends were trimmed by 3 bases and 3 bases, with 11 bases remaining between them. The CDR3 consists of 14 residues. CDR3 protein: CASSDSAGDYGYTF. DNA for the CDR3: TGTGCCAGCAGTGACAGCGCCGGGGACTATGGCTACACCTTC.

This rearrangement joins TRBV6-5 to TRBJ1-1, with unresolved D. The CDR3 covers 15 residues. V lost 2 bases to trimming and J lost 2 bases, with 12 bases between them. In germline, CDR1 is MNHEY, CDR2 SVGAGI. CDR3 amino acids: CASSYSITGNTEAFF. Here the CDR3 DNA reads TGTGCCAGCAGTTACAGTATAACTGGTAACACTGAAGCTTTCTTT.

This chain uses TRBV29-1 with TRBJ1-3; perhaps TRBD1 as D (6 bases). The V end was cut by 0 bases, the J end by 1 base, with 10 bases between. Germline CDR1 and CDR2: SQVTM and ANQGSEA. The CDR3 runs to 15 residues. For the CDR3, the DNA is TGCAGCGTTGAAGATAACAGGGCATCTGGAAACACCATATATTTT. The encoded protein is CSVEDNRASGNTIYF.

The gene calls are TRBV12-3 or TRBV12-4 and TRBJ2-5; no clear D gene. Trimming pared 5 bases from V and 5 bases from J, leaving 12 bases between. This CDR3 has 13 residues. The CDR3 is CASSRTSVETQYF. DNA of the CDR3: TGTGCCAGCAGTCGGACCAGCGTGGAGACCCAGTACTTC.

V is TRBV7-9 and J is TRBJ2-5; tentatively, D is TRBD2 (6 bases). Deletions cut 3 bases from V and 4 bases from J, with 15 bases between. The CDR3 sequence is 15 residues long. The germline V gene has CDR1 SEHNR and CDR2 FQNEAQ (reference sequence). The CDR3 nucleotides read TGTGCCAGCAGCTTCGGAGGGACTTCAGGAGAGACCCAGTACTTC. Protein product: CASSFGGTSGETQYF. The full variable domain, in which reference TRBV7-9 and TRBJ2-5 provide the parts outside the CDR3, is DTGVSQNPRHKITKRGQNVTFRCDPISEHNRLYWYRQTLGQGPEFLTYFQNEAQLEKSRLLSDRFSAERPKGSFSTLEIQRTEQGDSAMYLCASSFGGTSGETQYFGPGTRLLVL.

V gene TRBV15 combines with J gene TRBJ2-2; weak D call: TRBD2 (6 bases). The germline gives CDR1 LNHNV, CDR2 YYDKDF (reference sequence). CDR3 size: 15 residues. V was trimmed by 3 bases and J by 7 bases, leaving 15 bases between them. DNA of the CDR3: TGTGCCACCAGCAGCCCACCTCCGGGAGTCGGGGAGCTGTTTTTT. Protein: CATSSPPPGVGELFF.

The CDR3 DNA follows: TGTGCCAGCACCGCGGACAGCTCCTACAATGAGCAGTTCTTC. It encodes CASTADSSYNEQFF. The V call is TRBV9, the J call TRBJ2-1; D possibly corresponds to TRBD1 (6 bases). This CDR3 contains 14 residues. The germline V gene has CDR1 SGDLS and CDR2 YYNGEE. V was pared by 6 bases and J by 0 bases, with 10 bases between.

The chain carries TRBV27 and TRBJ2-1; D not certain. Germline loops: CDR1 MNHEY, CDR2 SMNVEV (reference sequence). The CDR3 consists of 13 residues. V lost 5 bases, J lost 6 bases, and 11 bases lay in between. CDR3 nucleotides: TGTGCCAGCAGTCCTCATGTCTTCAATGAGCAGTTCTTC. Translated, it gives CASSPHVFNEQFF.

V usage is TRBV5-1 and J usage is TRBJ2-7; unclear D gene. CDR3 length: 14 residues. Germline V lookup: CDR1 SGHRS, CDR2 YFSETQ. The V end lost 0 bases, the J end lost 6 bases, and 13 bases lay between the germline ends. CDR3 coding DNA: TGCGCCAGCAGCTTGGTAGGGTCTGCGGCCGAGCAGTACTTC. Residues: CASSLVGSAAEQYF.

As DNA, the CDR3 is TGCAGTGCAGTGAGAAGACAGGACTACTATGGCTACACCTTC. Encoded protein: CSAVRRQDYYGYTF. The chain recombines TRBV20-1 with TRBJ1-2, with D possibly matching TRBD1 (6 bases). The CDR3 is made up of 14 amino acids. V lost 6 bases to trimming and J lost 3 bases, with 17 bases between them. Germline V gene sequence: CDR1 DFQATT, CDR2 SNEGSKA (reference sequence).

This clonotype was counted a few times. The chain couples TRBV6-5 to TRBJ2-1; D possibly corresponds to TRBD2 (5 bases). The V and J ends lost 2 bases and 3 bases respectively, with 14 bases between them. The CDR3 spans 16 residues. Germline V gives CDR1 MNHEY, CDR2 SVGAGI. The DNA of the CDR3 is TGTGCCAGCAGTTACGCCGGAGGCCACCTCTACAATGAGCAGTTCTTC. It codes for CASSYAGGHLYNEQFF.

Here the CDR3 DNA reads TGTGCCAGCAGCCCTCTAGCGGGGTCCTACAATGAGCAGTTCTTC. Translated, it gives CASSPLAGSYNEQFF. The chain couples TRBV7-3 to TRBJ2-1, with TRBD2 matching over 9 bases. The ends lost 5 bases at V and 1 base at J; junction bases unmatched: 3. The germline V gene has CDR1 SGHTA and CDR2 FQGTGA. The CDR3 covers 15 residues.

This chain joins TRBV20-1 and TRBJ1-5; the match to TRBD1 covers 9 bases. Looked up from germline, CDR1 is DFQATT and CDR2 is SNEGSKA (reference sequence). The CDR3 is 15 residues long. The ends lost 6 bases at V and 0 bases at J; junction bases unmatched: 6. CDR3 amino acids: CSARDRVHSNQPQHF. CDR3 DNA: TGCAGTGCCAGGGACAGGGTTCATAGCAATCAGCCCCAGCATTTT.

The chain employs TRBV6-5 and TRBJ2-5; unclear D gene. The CDR3 sequence is 14 residues long. Per germline, CDR1 MNHEY and CDR2 SVGAGI. V lost 2 bases and J 3 bases, leaving 10 bases between the germline ends. The DNA of the CDR3 is TGTGCCAGCAGTTACATGCCGCCAGAAGAGACCCAGTACTTC. This gives the protein CASSYMPPEETQYF.

The chain recombines TRBV25-1 with TRBJ2-7; no clear D. This CDR3 region has 13 residues. The germline gives CDR1 MGHDK, CDR2 SYGVNS. Trimming stripped 7 bases from V and 1 base from J, with 11 bases between. The CDR3 region has the DNA TGTGCCAGCAATCCGGACGGATCCTACGAGCAGTACTTC. This encodes CASNPDGSYEQYF.

V is TRBV7-3 and J is TRBJ2-7, with a weak D call TRBD1 (5 bases). Trimming pared 2 bases from V and 5 bases from J, leaving 10 bases between. This CDR3 region has 13 residues. Looked up from germline, CDR1 is SGHTA and CDR2 is FQGTGA. The CDR3 sequence: CASSLEGVHEQYF. CDR3 DNA sequence: TGTGCCAGCAGCTTAGAAGGGGTCCACGAGCAGTACTTC.

On this clonotype itself: Its ends do not fully match the called genes, so a read error is possible. This chain connects TRBV7-9 to TRBJ2-2, with D unclear. Germline-derived CDR1 and CDR2 are SEHNR and FQNEAQ (reference sequence). This CDR3 region has 10 residues. The CDR3 region is CSSEIGELFF. The DNA of the CDR3 is TGTTCCAGCGAGATCGGGGAGCTGTTTTTT.

This clonotype was seen only a few times. The chain combines TRBV4-1 with TRBJ2-3; TRBD2 agrees at 7 bases. The CDR3 runs 16 residues. After removal of 1 base from V and 3 bases from J, the junction contained 7 bases not matched to a gene. Germline CDR1 reads MGHRA; CDR2 reads YSYEKL. Here the CDR3 reads CASSQGLASVTDTQYF. The CDR3 DNA follows: TGCGCCAGCAGCCAAGGACTAGCAAGTGTTACAGATACGCAGTATTTT.

This clonotype has only a few counts. V gene TRBV6-5 combines with J gene TRBJ1-2, with D possibly matching TRBD1 (5 bases). The V gene's germline CDR1 is MNHEY and CDR2 SVGAGI. The CDR3 sequence is 14 residues long. Trimming took off 6 bases at V and 3 bases at J, with 14 bases between the two ends. CDR3 region: CASSRGTSDYGYTF. DNA for the CDR3: TGTGCCAGCAGCCGCGGGACCTCAGACTATGGCTACACCTTC.

This clonotype was counted only a few times. The rearrangement links TRBV12-3 or TRBV12-4 to TRBJ2-3; D possibly corresponds to TRBD2 (6 bases). The V end lost 5 bases, the J end lost 0 bases, and 12 bases lay between the germline ends. CDR3 length: 15 amino acids. CDR3 loop: CASSALAVSTDTQYF. The DNA of the CDR3 is TGTGCCAGCAGTGCGTTAGCGGTTAGCACAGATACGCAGTATTTT.

V is TRBV4-3 and J is TRBJ2-7; 10 bases fit TRBD2. CDR3 length: 18 amino acids. CDR1 and CDR2 from the germline V gene are LGHNA and YSLEER. V trimming: 1 base; J trimming: 1 base; junction bases outside the gene matches: 10. The CDR3 is CASSQATAGTSVSYEQYF. The CDR3 DNA sequence: TGCGCCAGCAGCCAAGCCACGGCCGGGACTAGCGTATCCTACGAGCAGTACTTC.